A single sample is the source of the 23 T cell receptor beta chains below, sequenced in a study of blood T cell repertoires in COVID-19 (TCRdb year 2020). Library method: the immunoSEQ multiplex PCR assay. As stored in TCRdb, this immuneACCESS dataset retains in-frame rearrangements with V and J assigned. A fraction of the clones does not appear; measured against another copy, unresolved V genes explain less than half of the discrepancy, and the remainder lacks a known reason. Present in this sample are 200,000 to 250,000 clones, roughly nine tenths of which were seen just once. Together, the top ten hold 2% to 2.5% of the sample. Source material: peripheral blood. Receptor source: a woman aged 45-65 years with acute or convalescent COVID-19.

The rearrangement joins TRBV5-4 to TRBJ2-7; 9 bases fit TRBD1. The V gene end was trimmed by 4 bases and the J gene end by 6 bases; junction bases not matched to a gene: 2. CDR1 and CDR2 (germline): SGHNT, YYREEE (reference sequence). This CDR3 comprises 12 residues. The DNA of the CDR3 is TGTGCCAGCAGCCGGACAGGGGTCGAGCAGTACTTC. Translation gives CASSRTGVEQYF.

This sequence joins TRBV5-1 and TRBJ2-5; 13 bases match TRBD2. The V gene end was trimmed by 4 bases and the J gene end by 2 bases; junction bases not matched to a gene: 5. The CDR3 has 16 residues. Germline CDR1 reads SGHRS; CDR2 reads YFSETQ. CDR3 in amino acids: CASSPGTSGAQETQYF. CDR3 nucleotide sequence: TGCGCCAGCAGCCCCGGGACTAGCGGGGCTCAAGAGACCCAGTACTTC.

The V and J genes are TRBV6-6 and TRBJ1-1, with 7 nucleotides matching TRBD1. The CDR3 is made up of 15 amino acids. Germline loops: CDR1 MNHNY, CDR2 SVGAGI (reference sequence). V shed 7 bases and J 0 bases; nucleotides not matched to a gene: 8. The CDR3 reads CASIAMDRLNTEAFF. The CDR3 coding sequence is TGTGCCAGCATCGCGATGGACAGGCTGAACACTGAAGCTTTCTTT.

This clone showed up just a few times. This chain connects TRBV6-5 to TRBJ1-6; 8 positions agree with TRBD1. The length of the CDR3 is 14 residues. J gave up 9 bases and V 6 bases, and 7 bases lay outside the gene matches. Germline V lookup: CDR1 MNHEY, CDR2 SVGAGI. CDR3 region: CASRRQGIGSPLHF. The CDR3 nucleotides are TGTGCCAGCAGAAGACAGGGGATAGGTTCACCCCTCCACTTT.

This clone appeared a single time. This rearrangement joins TRBV7-2 to TRBJ1-1, with D unclear. Trimming stripped 1 base from V and 0 bases from J, with 9 bases between. This CDR3 spans 15 amino acids. Germline assignment: CDR1 SGHTA and CDR2 FQGNSA. The CDR3, as DNA: TGTGCCAGCAGCTTAGGTGCGGGTTTGAACACTGAAGCTTTCTTT. Protein sequence: CASSLGAGLNTEAFF.

V is TRBV5-4 and J is TRBJ2-2; TRBD2 aligns across 9 bases. Germline CDR1 is SGHNT and CDR2 is YYREEE (reference sequence). CDR3 length: 17 residues. With 0 bases clipped from V and 7 bases from J, the junction kept 10 bases outside the gene matches. This chain's CDR3 is CASSLGGSGRGGGELFF. DNA for the CDR3: TGTGCCAGCAGCTTGGGTGGTAGCGGGAGAGGCGGCGGGGAGCTGTTTTTT. The full variable domain, with the rest looked up from reference TRBV5-4 and TRBJ2-2, is ETGVTQSPTHLIKTRGQQVTLRCSSQSGHNTVSWYQQALGQGPQFIFQYYREEENGRGNFPPRFSGLQFPNYSSELNVNALELDDSALYLCASSLGGSGRGGGELFFGEGSRLTVL.

The gene calls are TRBV7-2 and TRBJ1-3; D is unclear. Trimming took off 3 bases at V and 7 bases at J, with 19 bases between the two ends. Germline CDR1 and CDR2: SGHTA and FQGNSA. There are 16 residues in the CDR3. DNA of the CDR3: TGTGCCAGCAGCTTCGAGCCGGGGTACCGTGGGAACACCATATATTTT. It yields the protein CASSFEPGYRGNTIYF.

The chain uses TRBV21-1 and TRBJ1-5; TRBD1 is the table's D call and was not checked against the DNA. TRBV21-1 is assigned pseudogene status. The CDR3 extends over 16 amino acids. CDR3: CASSKGGHRRNQPQHF. For the CDR3, the DNA is TGTGCCAGCAGCAAAGGGGGCCACAGACGTAATCAGCCCCAGCATTTT.

V and J are TRBV19 and TRBJ1-1; 8 positions agree with TRBD1. J was trimmed by 1 base and V by 4 bases; bases with no gene match: 8. Germline lookup yields CDR1 LNHDA and CDR2 SQIVND (reference sequence). The CDR3 totals 16 residues. CDR3 region: CASSSLTGVGNTEAFF. The CDR3 DNA reads as TGTGCCAGTAGTAGCCTGACAGGGGTAGGGAACACTGAAGCTTTCTTT.

This clone was seen a few times. The chain employs TRBV7-2 and TRBJ1-3, with D possibly matching TRBD1 (5 bases). V was clipped by 1 base and J by 3 bases, with 10 bases between them. Germline V gene sequence: CDR1 SGHTA, CDR2 FQGNSA. This CDR3 region has 15 residues. The CDR3 loop reads CASSLVMGGGNTIYF. The CDR3 DNA follows: TGTGCCAGCAGCTTAGTTATGGGGGGTGGAAACACCATATATTTT.

The chain joins TRBV7-2 to TRBJ2-7; 7 nucleotides align to TRBD2. Trimming took 5 bases from V and 6 from J; bases not matched to a gene: 4. The CDR3 loop spans 12 amino acids. Germline V gene sequence: CDR1 SGHTA, CDR2 FQGNSA. The DNA of the CDR3 is TGTGCCAGCAGCCTCGGACTAGGCGAGCAGTACTTC. Protein sequence: CASSLGLGEQYF.

The chain employs TRBV24-1 and TRBJ1-1; a weak D match, TRBD1 (5 bases). The ends were cut back, 4 bases at V and 7 bases at J, with 12 bases in the middle. CDR1 is KGHDR, CDR2 SFDVKD, per germline. This CDR3 is built from 13 residues. CDR3 protein: CATSDPGHVEAFF. The CDR3 DNA follows: TGTGCCACCAGTGACCCCGGACATGTTGAAGCTTTCTTT.

The rearrangement uses TRBV5-5 and TRBJ2-2; D possibly corresponds to TRBD2 (6 bases). V was shortened by 6 bases and J by 0 bases, with 12 bases between the two germline ends. Germline V gene data show CDR1 as SGHKS and CDR2 as YYEKEE (reference sequence). The CDR3 runs 15 residues. The CDR3 DNA reads TGTGCCAGCAATTTAGCGGTTACGAACACCGGGGAGCTGTTTTTT. It is translated as CASNLAVTNTGELFF.

This clone has just one count. The chain uses TRBV29-1 and TRBJ2-1, with D maybe TRBD2 (5 bases). V lost 3 bases and J lost 9, with 12 bases in between. Germline V gene sequence: CDR1 SQVTM, CDR2 ANQGSEA. This CDR3 has 12 residues. The chain's CDR3 is CSVDGLLGEQFF. The CDR3 coding sequence is TGCAGCGTTGATGGACTGCTCGGTGAGCAGTTCTTC.

The sample holds one count of this clone. The chain employs TRBV5-4 and TRBJ2-6, with 7 nucleotides matching TRBD2. Germline lookup yields CDR1 SGHNT and CDR2 YYREEE (reference sequence). This CDR3 has 16 residues. The junction had 7 bases not matched to a gene; V was cut back by 7 bases and J by 0 bases. The CDR3 coding sequence is TGTGCCAGCGGGCGGGAGCCCCTCTCTGGGGCCAACGTCCTGACTTTC. Its translation is CASGREPLSGANVLTF.

The chain carries TRBV11-3 and TRBJ2-2, with D hard to call. This CDR3 comprises 13 residues. V gave up 5 bases and J gave up 5 bases, with 9 bases separating them. Looked up from germline, CDR1 is SGHNT and CDR2 is YENEEA. The chain's CDR3 is CASSRVNTGELFF. CDR3 DNA sequence: TGTGCCAGCAGCCGAGTAAATACCGGGGAGCTGTTTTTT.

This chain connects TRBV11-2 to TRBJ2-7, with TRBD1 as a possible D gene (5 bases). Per the germline V gene, CDR1 is SGHAT and CDR2 is FQNNGV. This CDR3 is 16 amino acids long. V was trimmed by 4 bases and J by 2 bases, leaving 18 bases between them. The CDR3 spells CASSYDSLPVPYEQYF. The CDR3, as DNA: TGTGCCAGCAGCTACGACAGTCTGCCCGTCCCCTACGAGCAGTACTTC. The full variable domain, its missing parts supplied by reference TRBV11-2 and TRBJ2-7, is EAGVAQSPRYKIIEKRQSVAFWCNPISGHATLYWYQQILGQGPKLLIQFQNNGVVDDSQLPKDRFSAERLKGVDSTLKIQPAKLEDSAVYLCASSYDSLPVPYEQYFGPGTRLTVT.

V is TRBV2 and J is TRBJ2-7, with TRBD1 identical over 7 bases. Losses at the gene ends were 7 bases for V and 0 bases for J; bases not matched to a gene: 3. This CDR3 has 13 residues. Germline V gene sequence: CDR1 SNHLY, CDR2 FYNNEI. The CDR3, as DNA: TGTGCCAGCACGCGACAGGGCTCCTACGAGCAGTACTTC. Its protein is CASTRQGSYEQYF.

The chain recombines TRBV12-3 or TRBV12-4 with TRBJ1-4, with D possibly matching TRBD1 (5 bases). The CDR3 has 13 amino acids. V lost 5 bases to trimming and J lost 7 bases, with 11 bases between them. The CDR3 region is CASSLGRGEKLFF. DNA of the CDR3: TGTGCCAGCAGTCTAGGAAGGGGTGAAAAACTGTTTTTT.

The chain employs TRBV5-1 and TRBJ1-4, with 10 bases aligning to TRBD1. Germline CDR1 reads SGHRS; CDR2 reads YFSETQ. Trimming took 4 bases from V and 8 from J; bases not matched to a gene: 5. The CDR3 has 14 amino acids. The CDR3 spells CASSPGTGDEKLFF. The DNA for the CDR3 is TGCGCCAGCAGCCCCGGGACAGGGGACGAAAAACTGTTTTTT.

This chain connects TRBV30 to TRBJ2-4; the D gene is possibly TRBD2 (6 bases). Germline V gives CDR1 GTSNPN, CDR2 SVGIG (reference sequence). V was pared by 4 bases and J by 2 bases, with 12 bases between. This CDR3 is 14 amino acids long. CDR3 region: CAWTVTSSKNIQYF. CDR3 sequence (DNA): TGTGCCTGGACCGTGACTAGTTCCAAAAACATTCAGTACTTC.

This clone has just one count. The rearrangement links TRBV5-4 to TRBJ1-2, with TRBD1 matching over 9 bases. In germline, CDR1 is SGHNT, CDR2 YYREEE (reference sequence). The V gene end was trimmed by 4 bases and the J gene end by 4 bases; junction bases not matched to a gene: 8. There are 15 residues in the CDR3. CDR3 in amino acids: CASSRQGDVVYGYTF. CDR3 in DNA: TGTGCCAGCAGCAGACAGGGGGACGTTGTCTATGGCTACACCTTC.

CDR3 coding DNA: TGTGCCAGCAGTGGCCCCTTGGGACACCCGAACACTGAAGCTTTCTTT. Residues: CASSGPLGHPNTEAFF. This chain links TRBV27 with TRBJ1-1; maybe TRBD1 (6 bases). This CDR3 is built from 16 residues. V shed 5 bases and J shed 1 base, with 17 bases lying between them. The germline CDR1 and CDR2 sequences are MNHEY and SMNVEV (reference sequence).